The 20 T cell receptor beta chains below all came from one sample that was sequenced in a study of spatial heterogeneity in lung cancer. The study's findings and limits: Expanded alpha and beta TCR counts within tumors tracked tumor mutation counts.

Indicated time point: sample taken at primary tumor resection. TCRdb reprocessed the 5' RACE reads with MiXCR, giving one entry per CDR3 protein. The sample lists approximately 18,000 distinct CDR3 sequences; 8.5% to 10% were seen once. No antigen has been assigned to these receptors. The source was lung tumor tissue, collected at surgery. These receptors were taken from a female donor with early-stage non-small cell lung cancer.

Many counts were recorded for this clonotype. This beta chain came through as a stray read in a library set up for alpha chains, and its size says little. The CDR3 DNA follows: TGTGCCAGCTCACCCGCAGAGTACGAGCAGTACTTC. This sequence encodes CASSPAEYEQYF. V and J are TRBV18 and TRBJ2-7; D gene ambiguous. The CDR3 totals 12 residues. Trimming left V 3 bases short and J 4 bases short, with 7 bases between. CDR1 KGHSH and CDR2 LQKENI come from the germline V gene.

This clonotype was seen a handful of times. The library was prepared for alpha chains; this beta chain is a stray read, so its frequency means little. CDR3 loop: CASSTTTGNGNTIYF. CDR3 coding DNA: TGTGCCAGTAGTACGACGACAGGGAACGGGAACACCATATATTTT. V gene TRBV19 combines with J gene TRBJ1-3, with TRBD1 identical over 7 bases. Germline V CDR1 and CDR2: LNHDA, SQIVND (reference sequence). V lost 4 bases, J lost 7 bases, and 10 bases stayed unmatched. The CDR3 length is 15 residues.

This clonotype has at least ten counts. This beta chain is a stray sequence in a library constructed for alpha chains; its clone size is not meaningful. V is TRBV20-1 and J is TRBJ2-5, with D unresolved. Deletions cut 0 bases from V and 2 bases from J, with 10 bases between. Germline loops: CDR1 DFQATT, CDR2 SNEGSKA (reference sequence). The CDR3 has 14 residues. The CDR3 sequence is CSARDPLGQETQYF. CDR3 nucleotide sequence: TGCAGTGCTAGAGATCCCCTCGGGCAAGAGACCCAGTACTTC.

On this clonotype: This beta chain appears as a stray read in a library generated for alpha chains; its size is not informative. The V and J genes are TRBV27 and TRBJ2-3; 9 bases map to TRBD1. The length of the CDR3 is 14 residues. V was pared by 2 bases and J by 5 bases, with 2 bases of the junction left unmatched. Germline values: CDR1 MNHEY, CDR2 SMNVEV (reference sequence). CDR3 DNA: TGTGCCAGCAGTTTAAACAGGGGGCGAGATACGCAGTATTTT. Encoded protein: CASSLNRGRDTQYF.

This clonotype was detected only a few times. A library made for alpha chains picked up this beta chain off target, so its size means little. The chain recombines TRBV20-1 with TRBJ1-5; D may be TRBD1 (6 bases). V was pared by 3 bases and J by 3 bases, with 9 bases between. Per germline, CDR1 DFQATT and CDR2 SNEGSKA (reference sequence). The CDR3 is 13 residues long. In DNA form, the CDR3 reads TGCAGTGCTAGTCCAGGGGCCAATCAGCCCCAGCATTTT. It is translated as CSASPGANQPQHF.

This clonotype came up many times. This beta chain is an off-target read within a library intended for alpha chains, so its frequency means little. The chain uses TRBV7-2 and TRBJ2-1; 7 bases are shared with TRBD1. With V trimmed by 5 bases and J by 6 bases, 4 bases remained unmatched. CDR3 size: 13 residues. The germline V gene encodes CDR1 SGHTA and CDR2 FQGNSA. The CDR3 sequence: CASSMGQFNEQFF. Written as DNA, the CDR3 is TGTGCCAGCAGCATGGGACAGTTCAATGAGCAGTTCTTC.

This clonotype is medium-sized within its sample. This beta chain came through as a stray read in a library set up for alpha chains, and its size says little. This chain links TRBV3-1 with TRBJ1-1; D not resolved. Per germline, CDR1 LGHDT and CDR2 YNNKEL (reference sequence). Trimming cost V 1 base and J 11 bases, with 14 bases left between them. The CDR3 is 13 residues long. This CDR3 reads CASSQGAEATAFF. CDR3 DNA: TGTGCCAGCAGCCAAGGGGCGGAGGCGACGGCTTTCTTT.

This clonotype was counted only a few times. The library was prepared for alpha chains; this beta chain is a stray read, so its frequency means little. V is TRBV14 and J is TRBJ1-5; TRBD1 matches 9 bases. Germline lookup yields CDR1 SGHDN and CDR2 FVKESK. This CDR3 has 15 amino acids. The V and J ends lost 4 bases and 7 bases, in that order; junction bases with no gene match: 8. The DNA of the CDR3 is TGTGCCAGCAGCCCCGGGACAGGGTTCGGACAGCCCCAGCATTTT. This translates into CASSPGTGFGQPQHF.

As regards this clonotype: Because the library targeted alpha chains, this beta chain is an off-target read whose size means little. The chain is built from TRBV7-8 and TRBJ1-1; D unclear. V dropped 5 bases and J dropped 2 bases, with 6 bases sitting between them. Germline values: CDR1 SGHVS, CDR2 FQNEAQ. The CDR3 covers 12 residues. DNA for the CDR3: TGTGCCAGCAGCCAGTTTAACACTGAAGCTTTCTTT. As protein: CASSQFNTEAFF.

This clonotype was seen once. Since it is a stray read in a library aimed at alpha chains, this beta chain has a size that is not meaningful. V and J are TRBV6-5 and TRBJ2-7; D not certain. The germline gives CDR1 MNHEY, CDR2 SVGAGI. The V end was cut by 0 bases, the J end by 4 bases, with 10 bases between. The CDR3 spans 14 residues. CDR3 coding DNA: TGTGCCAGCAGTTACTCCCAACCCTCGTACGAGCAGTACTTC. This sequence encodes CASSYSQPSYEQYF.

As concerns this clonotype: The junction differs from germline at one of its ends, possibly a read error. Because this beta chain is a stray read in a library intended to capture alpha chains, its abundance should not be given much weight. The chain is built from TRBV10-2 and TRBJ2-1; D is unclear. The CDR3 has 13 amino acids. Germline V gene data show CDR1 as WSHSY and CDR2 as SAAADI. The CDR3 region has the DNA TGCGCCACGCGAACAACACGGTACAATCAGCAGTTCTTC. It codes for CATRTTRYNQQFF.

This clonotype came up many times. This beta chain is an unintended read in a library built for alpha chains; its size means little. The chain employs TRBV29-1 and TRBJ2-7, with 10 bases aligning to TRBD1. The CDR3 loop spans 14 amino acids. V trimming: 6 bases; J trimming: 5 bases; junction bases outside the gene matches: 10. Germline values: CDR1 SQVTM, CDR2 ANQGSEA. The CDR3 DNA is TGCAGCGTGGCCGGGACAGGGGTACGGAACGAGCAGTACTTC. Protein sequence: CSVAGTGVRNEQYF.

This clonotype showed up many times. The library was designed around alpha chains, so this beta chain is a stray read whose abundance carries little weight. The CDR3 DNA is TGCAGCGTTCGACTCCAGGGATTCTCCTACGAGCAGTACTTC. The encoded protein is CSVRLQGFSYEQYF. The J gene is TRBJ2-7, the V gene TRBV29-1; D perhaps matches TRBD1 (5 bases). The CDR3 sequence is 14 residues long. In germline, CDR1 is SQVTM, CDR2 ANQGSEA. Trimming removed 5 bases from V and 0 bases from J, with 14 bases in between.

By share of the sample, this clonotype is medium-sized. Since the library was made to target alpha chains, this beta chain is a stray read and its abundance is not meaningful. This chain connects TRBV11-2 to TRBJ2-5; 10 positions agree with TRBD2. The V and J ends lost 3 bases and 6 bases, in that order; junction bases with no gene match: 4. The CDR3 contains 14 residues. Germline V CDR1 and CDR2: SGHAT, FQNNGV. The CDR3 DNA sequence: TGTGCCAGCAGCTTCACTAGCGGGGAACAGACCCAGTACTTC. It is translated as CASSFTSGEQTQYF.

About this clonotype: In a library made to pick up alpha chains, this beta chain is a stray read with a size that means little. The chain uses TRBV4-3 and TRBJ2-7, with D hard to call. Looked up from germline, CDR1 is LGHNA and CDR2 is YSLEER. V lost 4 bases and J lost 7, with 17 bases in between. The CDR3 extends over 14 amino acids. CDR3 sequence: CASSPSVVLGEQYF. Here the CDR3 DNA reads TGCGCCAGCAGCCCCTCGGTGGTCCTTGGGGAGCAGTACTTC.

With regard to this clonotype: This beta chain was picked up by a library intended for alpha chains and is off target, so its count carries little meaning. V is TRBV5-4 and J is TRBJ1-6, with D possibly TRBD1 on 5 matching bases. V lost 3 bases to trimming and J lost 8 bases, with 9 bases between them. This CDR3 is 13 amino acids long. CDR1 SGHNT and CDR2 YYREEE come from the germline V gene (reference sequence). CDR3 bases: TGTGCCAGCAGCTCCCCGGGGGATTCACCCCTCCACTTT. Residues: CASSSPGDSPLHF.

This clonotype is termed medium-sized. With the library built for alpha chains, this beta chain is off target and its frequency is not meaningful. The chain carries TRBV7-2 and TRBJ2-3, with 8 bases fitting TRBD1. The CDR3 consists of 13 residues. The ends lost 6 bases at V and 6 bases at J; junction bases unmatched: 5. Germline V lookup: CDR1 SGHTA, CDR2 FQGNSA. The CDR3 protein is CASRRTGIDTQYF. In DNA form, the CDR3 reads TGTGCCAGCAGAAGGACAGGGATCGATACGCAGTATTTT.

Note on this clonotype: This clone may be a read error of a much larger clone one base away. This beta chain slipped into a library made for alpha chains as a stray read, so its size is not meaningful. V and J are TRBV2 and TRBJ1-3, with TRBD1 as a possible D gene (5 bases). The CDR3 is made up of 13 amino acids. CDR1 is SNHLY, CDR2 FYNNEI, per germline. For the CDR3, the DNA is TGTGCCAGCGAGGACATCTCTGGAAACACCAAATATTTT. This translates into CASEDISGNTKYF.

As to this clonotype: In a library made to pick up alpha chains, this beta chain is a stray read with a size that means little. V gene TRBV6-1 combines with J gene TRBJ2-1, with 7 bases that match TRBD1. CDR1 MNHNS and CDR2 SASEGT come from the germline V gene. The CDR3 spans 15 residues. V was pared by 7 bases and J by 0 bases, with 6 bases of the junction left unmatched. The CDR3 loop reads CASTWTGSSYNEQFF. As DNA, the CDR3 is TGTGCCAGCACATGGACAGGTAGCTCCTACAATGAGCAGTTCTTC.

About this clonotype itself: This beta chain is an off-target read within a library intended for alpha chains, so its frequency means little. The DNA of the CDR3 is TGTGCCAGCAGGGGGTTTAGGGGCACTGAAGCTTTCTTT. This sequence encodes CASRGFRGTEAFF. The J gene is TRBJ1-1, the V gene TRBV27, with D maybe TRBD1 (5 bases). V lost 6 bases to trimming and J lost 4 bases, with 12 bases between them. The CDR3 loop spans 13 amino acids. Germline CDR1 is MNHEY and CDR2 is SMNVEV (reference sequence).